This T cell receptor beta chain was sequenced during a study of cytomegalovirus exposure and HLA in healthy donors. PCR amplification relied on 60 Vbeta primers (plus 13 Jbeta primers). Assay: immunoSEQ multiplex PCR; the TCRdb copy retains only in-frame clones and omits some. The sample includes 95,000 to 110,000 clones, 81% of them seen just once. Germline-derived CDR1 and CDR2 are MNHEY and SVGAGI. Trimming pared 2 bases from V and 0 bases from J, leaving 7 bases between. The CDR3 spans 14 residues. The source material was PBMCs. The chain links TRBV6-5 to TRBJ1-2; possibly TRBD1 for D (6 bases). The source of this sequence is a man aged 25-45 years in good health and CMV-seronegative. CDR3 region: CASSYRQANYGYTF. CDR3 in DNA: TGTGCCAGCAGTTACCGACAGGCTAACTATGGCTACACCTTC.